This T cell receptor beta chain is from a study of T cell responses to AZD1222 COVID-19 vaccine. Trimming removed 4 bases from V and 5 bases from J; junction bases left unmatched: 6. This CDR3 region has 14 residues. Germline V CDR1 and CDR2: LGHNA, YNFKEQ. The table came from immunoSEQ multiplex PCR; TCRdb's copy has only in-frame clones and leaves some out. The sample includes some 120,000 clones, roughly nine tenths of them seen just once. Study-level findings and limits: The study reported that nearly half of spike-specific TCRs target unmutated variant regions. At baseline, just five or six AZD1222 recipients tested seropositive.

Note on this clone: Antigen: not known.

The source is an adult who received the AZD1222 COVID-19 vaccine. The chain uses TRBV4-2 and TRBJ2-7, with 9 bases that match TRBD1. This sample comprised peripheral blood, obtained 28 days after the second AZD1222 dose. The CDR3 bases are TGTGCCAGCAGCCGAGGGACAGGGTCCGACGAGCAGTACTTC. Translation: CASSRGTGSDEQYF.